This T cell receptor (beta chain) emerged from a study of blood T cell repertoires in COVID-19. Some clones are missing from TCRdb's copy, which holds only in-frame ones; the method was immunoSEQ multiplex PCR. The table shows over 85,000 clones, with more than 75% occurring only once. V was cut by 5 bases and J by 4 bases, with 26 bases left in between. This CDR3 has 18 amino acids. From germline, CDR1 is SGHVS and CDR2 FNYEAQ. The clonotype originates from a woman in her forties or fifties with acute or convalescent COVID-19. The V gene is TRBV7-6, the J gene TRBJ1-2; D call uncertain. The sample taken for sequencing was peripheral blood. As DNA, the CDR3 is TGTGCCAGCAGCCCAGGAGGACTTAGGGATCCCCGGCGCTATGGCTACACCTTC. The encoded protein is CASSPGGLRDPRRYGYTF. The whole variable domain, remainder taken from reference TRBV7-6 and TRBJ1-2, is GAGVSQSPRYKVTKRGQDVALRCDPISGHVSLYWYRQALGQGPEFLTYFNYEAQQDKSGLPNDRFSAERPEGSISTLTIQRTEQRDSAMYRCASSPGGLRDPRRYGYTFGSGTRLTVV.